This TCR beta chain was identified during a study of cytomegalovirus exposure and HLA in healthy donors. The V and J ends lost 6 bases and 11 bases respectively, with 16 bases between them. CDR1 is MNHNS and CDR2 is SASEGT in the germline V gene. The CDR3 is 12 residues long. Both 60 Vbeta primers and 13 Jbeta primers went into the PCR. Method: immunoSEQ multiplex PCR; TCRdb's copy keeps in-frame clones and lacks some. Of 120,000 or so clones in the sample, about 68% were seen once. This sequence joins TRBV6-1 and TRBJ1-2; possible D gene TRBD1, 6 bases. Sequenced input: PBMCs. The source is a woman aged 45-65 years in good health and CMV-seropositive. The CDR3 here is CASRPGQSGYTF. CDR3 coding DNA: TGTGCCAGCAGACCGGGACAATCCGGATACACCTTC.